What follows is one T cell receptor beta chain and its context. In the original processing: Scientists estimated how many nucleated cells there were by amplifying reference gene primers. Only in-frame clones appear in the TCRdb table, and some are missing; sequencing was by immunoSEQ multiplex PCR. Clone size and V and J calls were adopted from that table, with D and trimming inferred from the DNA. The sample carries 240,000 or so clones, about nine tenths recorded once. The data were obtained in a study of blood T cell repertoires in COVID-19. Study summary: From T cells, B-cell-depleted T cells, or PBMCs came the material, which was cDNA or gDNA.

V was shortened by 4 bases and J by 3 bases, with 4 bases between the two germline ends. The CDR3 is 13 amino acids. V is TRBV12-3 or TRBV12-4 and J is TRBJ1-6; D gene unclear. The receptor's source is a man in his 60s who had recovered from COVID-19. The sequenced material came from peripheral blood. Here the CDR3 DNA reads TGTGCCAGCAGTTCGGTCTATAATTCACCCCTCCACTTT. This codes for CASSSVYNSPLHF.